These 9 T cell receptor beta chains were sequenced from one sample in a study of cytomegalovirus exposure and HLA in healthy donors. Researchers ran the PCR with 60 Vbeta and 13 Jbeta primers. Only in-frame clones appear in the TCRdb table, and some are missing; sequencing was by immunoSEQ multiplex PCR. The table has some 130,000 clones, around 77% seen once; the top ten hold more than 4.5%. Sample: PBMCs. These TCRs come from a man aged 30-40 years in good health.

The genes are TRBV19 and TRBJ2-7; 10 nucleotides agree with TRBD1. The CDR3 totals 15 residues. Germline V CDR1 and CDR2: LNHDA, SQIVND (reference sequence). V trimming: 5 bases; J trimming: 4 bases; junction bases outside the gene matches: 8. The CDR3 loop is CASSPRTGGQYEQYF. CDR3 DNA sequence: TGTGCCAGTAGTCCACGGACAGGGGGACAATACGAGCAGTACTTC.

The chain uses TRBV6-1 and TRBJ2-7, with no clear D. V was trimmed by 2 bases and J by 0 bases, leaving 8 bases between them. This CDR3 spans 14 amino acids. Germline V gene lookup returns CDR1 MNHNS and CDR2 SASEGT. This CDR3 reads CASSELGNSYEQYF. The CDR3, as DNA: TGTGCCAGCAGTGAATTGGGCAACTCCTACGAGCAGTACTTC.

This rearrangement joins TRBV18 to TRBJ1-1; D ambiguous. The germline V and J ends were trimmed by 2 bases and 0 bases, with 7 bases remaining between them. The CDR3 contains 14 residues. Germline values: CDR1 KGHSH, CDR2 LQKENI. CDR3 bases: TGTGCCAGCTCACCAACAAACATGAACACTGAAGCTTTCTTT. This gives the protein CASSPTNMNTEAFF.

V gene TRBV19 combines with J gene TRBJ1-2; unclear D gene. Germline V CDR1 and CDR2: LNHDA, SQIVND (reference sequence). CDR3 size: 12 residues. V lost 1 base and J lost 8, with 8 bases in between. CDR3 sequence (DNA): TGTGCCAGTAGTATAGGTTCCCTGGGCTACACCTTC. Translating it yields CASSIGSLGYTF.

V and J are TRBV14 and TRBJ2-3; the D gene is possibly TRBD1 (5 bases). Germline V lookup: CDR1 SGHDN, CDR2 FVKESK. CDR3 length: 11 amino acids. Trimming shortened V by 5 bases and J by 11 bases, and 11 bases separated the two germline ends. CDR3 in amino acids: CASSFGAEQYF. The CDR3 nucleotides read TGTGCCAGCAGCTTTGGGGCAGAGCAGTATTTT.

The chain uses TRBV4-1 and TRBJ1-1; D unresolved. The V and J ends lost 0 bases and 11 bases respectively, with 25 bases between them. The germline V gene encodes CDR1 MGHRA and CDR2 YSYEKL. The CDR3 runs to 17 residues. The CDR3 loop reads CASSQDRFYSGNTGAFF. The CDR3 nucleotides read TGCGCCAGCAGCCAAGATCGCTTTTACAGCGGTAACACGGGGGCTTTCTTT.

The chain carries TRBV9 and TRBJ1-3; no clear D gene. V lost 4 bases and J lost 0, with 8 bases in between. CDR1 SGDLS and CDR2 YYNGEE come from the germline V gene. This CDR3 has 14 amino acids. CDR3 in amino acids: CASSNRSSGNTIYF. In DNA form, the CDR3 reads TGTGCCAGCAGCAATAGGAGCTCTGGAAACACCATATATTTT.

V gene TRBV4-2 combines with J gene TRBJ2-1; 10 positions match TRBD2. The ends lost 4 bases at V and 4 bases at J; junction bases unmatched: 7. This CDR3 is built from 16 residues. Per the germline V gene, CDR1 is LGHNA and CDR2 is YNFKEQ. CDR3 nucleotides: TGTGCCAGCAGCCCAAAGCGGGGGGGACTTTACAATGAGCAGTTCTTC. Encoded protein: CASSPKRGGLYNEQFF.

The genes are TRBV27 and TRBJ2-2; TRBD2 is a possible D gene (5 bases). Germline V gives CDR1 MNHEY, CDR2 SMNVEV (reference sequence). The ends were cut back, 0 bases at V and 7 bases at J, with 15 bases in the middle. This CDR3 comprises 16 residues. The CDR3 DNA sequence: TGTGCCAGCAGTTTATCGAGGGCTAGAGTTTTCGGGGAGCTGTTTTTT. Its protein is CASSLSRARVFGELFF.